This T cell receptor (beta chain) was sequenced during a study of T cells after posttransplantation cyclophosphamide. Germline V CDR1 and CDR2: MNHEY, SMNVEV (reference sequence). CDR3 length: 15 amino acids. Only a few counts were recorded for this clone. TCRdb's copy holds only in-frame clones and misses some; the assay was immunoSEQ multiplex PCR. Reported are tens of thousands of clones, none seen only once; the ten largest carry about 2%. This sequence was found in a man aged 35 to 55 in good health, CMV-negative, and a related stem cell transplant donor. The chain uses TRBV27 and TRBJ2-7; 8 bases match TRBD1. The J call may be faulty, since TRBJ2-5 better matches the DNA end. The sample comprised PBMCs. CDR3: CASSSPGGAGKTQYF. For the CDR3, the DNA is TGTGCCAGCAGTTCCCCAGGGGGCGCAGGGAAGACCCAGTACTTC.